Described below is a single TCR beta chain sequence and its context. Germline V gene lookup returns CDR1 LGHNA and CDR2 YSLEER. This CDR3 is 14 amino acids long. Trimming cost V 5 bases and J 4 bases, with 14 bases left between them. This entry belongs to a study of cytotoxic CD8 clonotypes in ibrutinib-treated CLL. On the study more broadly: Within the patient group, eleven to twelve were relapsed/refractory and approximately 16 treatment-naive, and 17 were IGHV unmutated.

TCRdb keeps only in-frame clones here, not all; method: immunoSEQ multiplex PCR. The sample carries 85,000 or so clones, around 79% recorded once. This receptor was identified in a human donor with chronic lymphocytic leukemia. The chain recombines TRBV4-3 with TRBJ1-1; no reliable D call. The material sequenced was PBMCs, taken after 12 months of ibrutinib treatment. DNA of the CDR3: TGCGCCAGCAGCTTAAGGGTGGAGGGCACTGAAGCTTTCTTT. Its protein product is CASSLRVEGTEAFF.